The 2 T cell receptor beta chains in this list originate from one sample, sequenced in a study of OX40 agonist ivuxolimab in advanced cancers. Method: immunoSEQ multiplex PCR; TCRdb's copy keeps in-frame clones and lacks some. The sample has approximately 70,000 clones, 85% to 95% seen once. This material consisted of CD4+ or CD8+ T cells sorted from blood, taken in a trial of the OX40 agonist ivuxolimab. The receptors originated from an adult with an advanced solid tumor such as melanoma, head and neck, liver or kidney cancer.

This clone was found once. The rearrangement joins TRBV4-3 to TRBJ1-2; no reliable D call. The germline gives CDR1 LGHNA, CDR2 YSLEER. V was shortened by 3 bases and J by 8 bases, with 10 bases between the two germline ends. The CDR3 consists of 12 residues. CDR3: CASSHPAGGYTF. The DNA of the CDR3 is TGCGCCAGCAGCCACCCGGCGGGCGGCTACACCTTC.

This rearrangement joins TRBV30 to TRBJ1-5, with 8 bases that match TRBD1. The CDR3 has 14 residues. CDR1 is GTSNPN and CDR2 is SVGIG in the germline V gene (reference sequence). J gave up 11 bases and V 4 bases, and 13 bases lay outside the gene matches. The CDR3 DNA sequence: TGTGCCTGGACCGAGGGGGCAGGGGGCGAAGCCCAGCATTTT. This codes for CAWTEGAGGEAQHF.